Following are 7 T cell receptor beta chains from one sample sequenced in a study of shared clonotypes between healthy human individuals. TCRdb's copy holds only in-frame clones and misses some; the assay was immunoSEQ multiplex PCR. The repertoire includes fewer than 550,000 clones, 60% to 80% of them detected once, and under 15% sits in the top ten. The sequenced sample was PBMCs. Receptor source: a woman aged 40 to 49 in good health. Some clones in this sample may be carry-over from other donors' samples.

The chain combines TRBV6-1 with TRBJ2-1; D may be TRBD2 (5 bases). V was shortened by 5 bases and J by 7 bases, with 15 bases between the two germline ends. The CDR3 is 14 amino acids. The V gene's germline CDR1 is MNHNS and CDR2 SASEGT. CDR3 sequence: CASSLEAEGNEQFF. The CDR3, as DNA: TGTGCCAGCAGTCTTGAGGCAGAGGGAAATGAGCAGTTCTTC.

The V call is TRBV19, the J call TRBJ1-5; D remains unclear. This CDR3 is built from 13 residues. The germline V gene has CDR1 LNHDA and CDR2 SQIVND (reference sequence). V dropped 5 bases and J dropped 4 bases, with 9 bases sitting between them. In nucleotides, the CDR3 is TGTGCCAGTAGTCCACAGTTGAATCAGCCCCAGCATTTT. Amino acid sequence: CASSPQLNQPQHF.

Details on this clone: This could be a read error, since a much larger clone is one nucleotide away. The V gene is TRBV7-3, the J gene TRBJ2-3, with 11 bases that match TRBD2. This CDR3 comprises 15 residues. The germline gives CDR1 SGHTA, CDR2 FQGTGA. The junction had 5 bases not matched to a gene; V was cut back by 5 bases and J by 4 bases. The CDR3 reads CASSTTSGRADTQYF. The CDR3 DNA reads TGTGCCAGCAGCACCACTAGCGGGAGAGCAGATACGCAGTATTTT. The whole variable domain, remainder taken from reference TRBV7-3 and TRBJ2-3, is GAGVSQTPSNKVTEKGKYVELRCDPISGHTALYWYRQSLGQGPEFLIYFQGTGAADDSGLPNDRFFAVRPEGSVSTLKIQRTERGDSAVYLCASSTTSGRADTQYFGPGTRLTVL.

Here the CDR3 DNA reads TGTGCCAGCAGCTTAGGGCTCTTACTAGAGGGATCGGGACATGAGCAGTTCTTC. As protein: CASSLGLLLEGSGHEQFF. This sequence joins TRBV7-8 and TRBJ2-1; D is tentatively TRBD1 or TRBD2 (5 bases each). The CDR3 is 18 amino acids. Per germline, CDR1 SGHVS and CDR2 FQNEAQ. Trimming shortened V by 1 base and J by 8 bases, and 24 bases separated the two germline ends.

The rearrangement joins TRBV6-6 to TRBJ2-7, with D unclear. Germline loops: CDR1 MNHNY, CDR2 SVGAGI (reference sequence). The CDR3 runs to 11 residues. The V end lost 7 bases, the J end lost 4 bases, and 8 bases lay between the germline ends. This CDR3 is CASNGRYEQYF. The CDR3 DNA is TGTGCCAGCAACGGCCGATACGAGCAGTACTTC.

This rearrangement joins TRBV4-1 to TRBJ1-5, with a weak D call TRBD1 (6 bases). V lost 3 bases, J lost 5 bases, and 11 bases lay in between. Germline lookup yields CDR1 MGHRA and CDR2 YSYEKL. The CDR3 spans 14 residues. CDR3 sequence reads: CASSHNREYQPQHF. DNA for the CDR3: TGCGCCAGCAGCCATAACAGGGAATATCAGCCCCAGCATTTT.

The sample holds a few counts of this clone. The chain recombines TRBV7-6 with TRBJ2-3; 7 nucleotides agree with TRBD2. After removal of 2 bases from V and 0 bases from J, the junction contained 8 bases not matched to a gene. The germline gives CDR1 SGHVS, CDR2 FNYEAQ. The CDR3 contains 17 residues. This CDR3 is CASSLMGRGASTDTQYF. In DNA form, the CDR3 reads TGTGCCAGCAGCTTAATGGGGAGGGGAGCTAGCACAGATACGCAGTATTTT.